Listed below are T cell receptor beta chains from one sample, sequenced in a study of T cell repertoires in cytomegalovirus infection. Their recognized antigens are unknown. Each CDR3 protein gets one entry after TCRdb re-called the reads with MiXCR. The table records about 830,000 distinct CDR3 sequences, approximately 32% of them present only once. Sequencing was performed on cultured CD8+ T cells from PBMCs, taken from culture after CMV antigen stimulation. The receptors here all came from a human donor in good health (CMV status not recorded). Some clones in this sample may be carry-over from other donors' samples. Both conserved end residues are part of each CDR3. D genes are given only for firm matches. Size is omitted from some rows. Given values are once, few, many or a class for expanded clones.

v_gene	d_gene	j_gene	abundance	CDR3nt	CDR3aa
TRBV19	.	TRBJ1-2	.	TGTGCCAGTAGTTCGGGACTCGGAGGCTACACCTTC	CASSSGLGGYTF
TRBV7-6	.	TRBJ2-3	many	TGTGCCAGCAGCTTGACGGGCGGGAGCACAGATACGCAGTATTTT	CASSLTGGSTDTQYF
TRBV6-1	TRBD2	TRBJ2-3	.	TGTGCCAGCAGTCCAATCTCCATGTTTAGCGGGGGCGCAGATACGCAGTATTTT	CASSPISMFSGGADTQYF
TRBV7-9	TRBD1	TRBJ2-1	.	TGTGCCAGCATCCACAGGGGGCGCGAGTTCTTC	CASIHRGREFF
TRBV6-8	.	TRBJ2-7	once	TGTGCCAGCAGTTGGGGCGGGAAGGCTTCTTACGAGCAGTACTTC	CASSWGGKASYEQYF
TRBV27	TRBD1	TRBJ1-1	.	TGTGCCAGCAGTCCCTGGACAGGGGCATTGAACACTGAAGCTTTCTTT	CASSPWTGALNTEAFF
TRBV12-3/TRBV12-4	TRBD1	TRBJ1-2	.	TGTGCCAGCAGCCAGGGGGGGATGGACTATGGCTACACCTTC	CASSQGGMDYGYTF
TRBV5-4	.	TRBJ1-1	.	TGTGCCAGCAGCTTGTTGGGTACGGGGTCGGGTTCGAGGTACACTGAAGCTTTCTTT	CASSLLGTGSGSRYTEAFF
TRBV19	.	TRBJ1-5	.	TGTGCCAGTAGTATAACTCTGGGAAGCAATCAGCCCCAGCATTTT	CASSITLGSNQPQHF
TRBV7-2	TRBD2	TRBJ2-3	few	TGTGCCAGCAGCGATCTAGCGGGGGGCCCCCGAGATACGCAGTATTTT	CASSDLAGGPRDTQYF
TRBV28	TRBD2	TRBJ2-3	few	TGTGCCAGCAGTCCTGGACTAGCGGGGGTCGGTTGGGGGCAGTATTTT	CASSPGLAGVGWGQYF
TRBV7-9	TRBD2	TRBJ2-1	few	TGTGCCAGCAGCTTACCCCCCGTAGCCCTAGCGGGGGCTGAGCAGTTCTTC	CASSLPPVALAGAEQFF
TRBV11-1	.	TRBJ2-1	.	TGTGCCAGCAGCTTAGAGGCAGGCTTGGGCCCAAAGGGCAATGAGCAGTTCTTC	CASSLEAGLGPKGNEQFF
TRBV7-8	.	TRBJ1-5	many	TGTGCCAGCAGCTCGGATATCGGGGGCTTGAGCAATCAGCCCCAGCATTTT	CASSSDIGGLSNQPQHF
TRBV10-3	.	TRBJ1-6	.	TGTGCCATCATGGCGAGCTCCTATAATTCACCCCTCCACTTT	CAIMASSYNSPLHF
TRBV4-1	.	TRBJ2-4	few	TGCGCCAGCAGCCAACTGGGGAAAAACATTCAGTACTTC	CASSQLGKNIQYF
TRBV27	.	TRBJ2-1	.	TGTGCCAGCAGTTTCCCGGCCCAGCGGTTGAATGAGCAGTTCTTC	CASSFPAQRLNEQFF
TRBV27	.	TRBJ1-3	.	TGTGCCAGCAGTGTACGGGCTGGAAACACCATATATTTT	CASSVRAGNTIYF
TRBV2	TRBD2	TRBJ2-5	few	TGTGCCAGCAGTGAAACGACTAGCGTCGGAGAGACCCAGTACTTC	CASSETTSVGETQYF
TRBV6-2/TRBV6-3	.	TRBJ1-5	many	TGTGCCAGCAGTTATGGCGGGTCAGGTCAGCCCCAGCATTTT	CASSYGGSGQPQHF
TRBV4-2	.	TRBJ1-6	.	TGTGCCAGCAGCCAAGAAGTTGGGTCTCCCAATTCACCCCTCCACTTT	CASSQEVGSPNSPLHF
TRBV2	TRBD2	TRBJ2-3	.	TGTGCCAGCAGTGAAGCGGGAGGAGGACTAGCGGGGTATCCAGATACGCAGTATTTT	CASSEAGGGLAGYPDTQYF
TRBV7-6	.	TRBJ2-3	.	TGTGCCAGCAGCTCTCTACAGGGCGATACGCAGTATTTT	CASSSLQGDTQYF
TRBV5-6	.	TRBJ2-3	.	TGTGTCAGCCGAAGGGAGGCGGAACGCACAGATACGCAGTATTTT	CVSRREAERTDTQYF
TRBV12-3/TRBV12-4	.	TRBJ2-3	.	TGTGCCAGCATTCCTGGGGGATGGGGCACAGATACGCAGTATTTT	CASIPGGWGTDTQYF
TRBV19	TRBD1	TRBJ1-3	.	TGTGCCAGCTCGGACAGGGGGCTCCACCCTGGAAACACCATATATTTT	CASSDRGLHPGNTIYF
TRBV15	.	TRBJ1-4	few	TGTGCCACCAGCAGAGATAGGCCCACAACTAATGAAAAACTGTTTTTT	CATSRDRPTTNEKLFF
TRBV6-1	TRBD2	TRBJ2-2	many	TGTGCCAGCAGACGGACTAGTTTGACCGGGGAGCTGTTTTTT	CASRRTSLTGELFF
TRBV20-1	.	TRBJ1-4	.	TGCAGTGCTAGAGGGCTAGGACAGCGTAATGAAAAACTGTTTTTT	CSARGLGQRNEKLFF